This entry lists 24 T cell receptor beta chains sequenced from one sample in a study of T-cell memory formation after mild COVID-19. One entry per CDR3 protein, called by TCRdb with MiXCR from the 5' RACE reads. The sample contains approximately 300,000 distinct CDR3 sequences, approximately 16% of which appear only once. Sequencing was done on a sample of PBMCs or a T cell subset sorted from them (not recorded which). All receptors come from a man aged 18 to 30 who had mild COVID-19 (a few samples of this study predate the infection). Cell type and time point are not known.

This clonotype was counted a few times. J is TRBJ1-2 and V is TRBV30; 7 positions match TRBD1. The germline CDR1 and CDR2 sequences are GTSNPN and SVGIG (reference sequence). The V segment lost 1 base and the J segment 4 bases; nucleotides outside the gene matches: 9. The CDR3 sequence is 15 residues long. DNA for the CDR3: TGTGCCTGGAGTGGGGGACAGATTAGCCGCTATGGCTACACCTTC. This encodes CAWSGGQISRYGYTF.

In this sample, this clonotype turned up a few times. The chain combines TRBV7-2 with TRBJ1-4; D unclear. Germline V gene lookup returns CDR1 SGHTA and CDR2 FQGNSA. V lost 5 bases and J 8 bases, leaving 12 bases between the germline ends. CDR3 length equals 13 residues. CDR3 sequence (DNA): TGTGCCAGCAGCGATAGACAAGGCGAAAAACTGTTTTTT. It encodes CASSDRQGEKLFF.

The chain uses TRBV4-1 and TRBJ2-3; D is ambiguous. The CDR3 extends over 14 amino acids. V dropped 4 bases and J dropped 8 bases, with 16 bases sitting between them. Germline CDR1 and CDR2: MGHRA and YSYEKL. This CDR3 is CASSLVTLIGTQYF. CDR3 bases: TGCGCCAGCAGCCTTGTAACACTCATCGGTACGCAGTATTTT.

The rearrangement links TRBV15 to TRBJ2-2, with TRBD2 identical over 10 bases. Trimming removed 5 bases from V and 4 bases from J; junction bases left unmatched: 7. The CDR3 loop spans 16 amino acids. Germline assignment: CDR1 LNHNV and CDR2 YYDKDF (reference sequence). The CDR3 bases are TGTGCCACCAGCCCACAGCGGGGGGGTGTCACCGGGGAGCTGTTTTTT. Protein product: CATSPQRGGVTGELFF.

This clonotype was recorded a few times. In nucleotides, the CDR3 is TGTGCCAGCAGCCGAACAGGGTTTCGGGAAGAGACCCAGTACTTC. Its protein product is CASSRTGFREETQYF. The chain has TRBV21-1 and TRBJ2-5; whether TRBD1, the table's D call, matches the DNA was not checked. TRBV21-1 is a pseudogene segment. The CDR3 totals 15 residues.

J is TRBJ1-2 and V is TRBV3-1, with 8 bases identical to TRBD1. The length of the CDR3 is 15 residues. The ends lost 1 base at V and 3 bases at J; junction bases unmatched: 4. Germline CDR1 LGHDT, CDR2 YNNKEL (reference sequence). This CDR3 is CASSQGPGQDYGYTF. The CDR3 DNA is TGTGCCAGCAGCCAAGGCCCGGGACAGGACTATGGCTACACCTTC. Together with reference TRBV3-1 and TRBJ1-2, the CDR3 gives the full variable domain: DTAVSQTPKYLVTQMGNDKSIKCEQNLGHDTMYWYKQDSKKFLKIMFSYNNKELIINETVPNRFSPKSPDKAHLNLHINSLELGDSAVYFCASSQGPGQDYGYTFGSGTRLTVV.

The genes are TRBV4-3 and TRBJ1-4, with D hard to call. The CDR3 covers 15 residues. The V gene's germline CDR1 is LGHNA and CDR2 YSLEER. V was trimmed by 0 bases and J by 1 base, leaving 6 bases between them. The CDR3 region is CASSQEGRTNEKLFF. CDR3 sequence (DNA): TGCGCCAGCAGCCAAGAGGGAAGAACTAATGAAAAACTGTTTTTT.

In DNA form, the CDR3 reads TGTGCCAGCAGTGAAGACAGGGCCACTGAAGCTTTCTTT. This encodes CASSEDRATEAFF. This sequence joins TRBV12-3 or TRBV12-4 and TRBJ1-1, with 7 bases that match TRBD1. V lost 5 bases to trimming and J lost 4 bases; unmatched junction nucleotides: 4. The CDR3 is 13 amino acids.

This clonotype has a handful of counts. The rearrangement uses TRBV7-9 and TRBJ1-1; D unresolved. The V gene lost 4 bases and the J gene lost 4 bases, with 13 bases spanning the gap. This CDR3 spans 14 amino acids. Germline CDR1 SEHNR, CDR2 FQNEAQ (reference sequence). The CDR3 nucleotides are TGTGCCAGCAGCTCTTCGGGTGGTCTCACTGAAGCTTTCTTT. Translating gives CASSSSGGLTEAFF.

This clonotype has a handful of counts. The chain links TRBV20-1 to TRBJ2-7; TRBD2 agrees at 13 bases. The CDR3 has 15 residues. With V trimmed by 5 bases and J by 4 bases, 8 bases remained unmatched. The germline CDR1 and CDR2 sequences are DFQATT and SNEGSKA (reference sequence). The CDR3 here is CSASKLAGGLYEQYF. Here the CDR3 DNA reads TGCAGTGCTTCAAAACTAGCGGGGGGGCTTTACGAGCAGTACTTC.

V gene TRBV11-1 combines with J gene TRBJ2-7, with D uncertain. The CDR3 length is 14 residues. Germline-derived CDR1 and CDR2 are SGHAT and FQDESV (reference sequence). V shed 0 bases and J shed 2 bases, with 8 bases lying between them. CDR3 loop: CASSLAGVTYEQYF. CDR3 sequence (DNA): TGTGCCAGCAGCTTAGCTGGAGTTACCTACGAGCAGTACTTC. The variable domain in full, with the rest retrieved from reference TRBV11-1 and TRBJ2-7, is EAEVAQSPRYKITEKSQAVAFWCDPISGHATLYWYRQILGQGPELLVQFQDESVVDDSQLPKDRFSAERLKGVDSTLKIQPAELGDSAMYLCASSLAGVTYEQYFGPGTRLTVT.

The V and J genes are TRBV7-2 and TRBJ2-3; possibly TRBD2 for D (5 bases). V gave up 1 base and J gave up 3 bases, with 20 bases separating them. CDR1 is SGHTA and CDR2 is FQGNSA in the germline V gene. The CDR3 is made up of 18 amino acids. This chain's CDR3 is CASSLDPTGRALTDTQYF. DNA of the CDR3: TGTGCCAGCAGCTTAGATCCTACTGGGCGGGCCCTGACAGATACGCAGTATTTT. Complete variable domain (other parts from reference TRBV7-2 and TRBJ2-3): GAGVSQSPSNKVTEKGKDVELRCDPISGHTALYWYRQSLGQGLEFLIYFQGNSAPDKSGLPSDRFSAERTGGSVSTLTIQRTQQEDSAVYLCASSLDPTGRALTDTQYFGPGTRLTVL.

This chain joins TRBV27 and TRBJ2-1; possible D gene TRBD1, 5 bases. This CDR3 region has 15 residues. The ends were cut back, 6 bases at V and 0 bases at J, with 12 bases in the middle. From germline, CDR1 is MNHEY and CDR2 SMNVEV (reference sequence). The CDR3 sequence is CASSRPRDSYNEQFF. The CDR3 DNA is TGTGCCAGCAGCCGACCCAGGGACTCCTACAATGAGCAGTTCTTC.

This chain uses TRBV5-1 with TRBJ2-7; 10 bases line up with TRBD1. The ends lost 4 bases at V and 4 bases at J; junction bases unmatched: 8. From germline, CDR1 is SGHRS and CDR2 YFSETQ. The CDR3 has 15 residues. The CDR3 region has the DNA TGCGCCAGCAGCGTGGTCGGGACAGGGGAGTACGAGCAGTACTTC. This encodes CASSVVGTGEYEQYF.

This clonotype has more than one count but fewer than ten. The rearrangement joins TRBV11-3 to TRBJ2-1; D gene ambiguous. Trimming left V 2 bases short and J 1 base short, with 0 bases between. Germline V gives CDR1 SGHNT, CDR2 YENEEA. The CDR3 is 12 amino acids. CDR3 residues: CASSLSYNEQFF. Here the CDR3 DNA reads TGTGCCAGCAGCTTATCCTACAATGAGCAGTTCTTC. Supplemented by reference TRBV11-3 and TRBJ2-1, the full variable domain reads EAGVVQSPRYKIIEKKQPVAFWCNPISGHNTLYWYLQNLGQGPELLIRYENEEAVDDSQLPKDRFSAERLKGVDSTLKIQPAELGDSAVYLCASSLSYNEQFFGPGTRLTVL.

The rearrangement joins TRBV27 to TRBJ2-2, with D perhaps being TRBD1 or TRBD2 (6 bases each). CDR3 length equals 14 residues. Germline CDR1 is MNHEY and CDR2 is SMNVEV (reference sequence). Trimming pared 9 bases from V and 2 bases from J, leaving 13 bases between. The CDR3 protein is CASRWGANTGELFF. The CDR3 bases are TGTGCCAGTCGGTGGGGGGCAAACACCGGGGAGCTGTTTTTT.

Only a few counts were recorded for this clonotype. The chain couples TRBV6-2 or TRBV6-3 to TRBJ2-3; 9 bases match TRBD1. Germline V gene data show CDR1 as MNHEY and CDR2 as SVGEGT. J lost 2 bases, V lost 6 bases, and 6 bases had no gene match. CDR3 length: 15 amino acids. This chain's CDR3 is CASRAGTGLTDTQYF. For the CDR3, the DNA is TGTGCCAGCAGGGCCGGGACAGGGCTCACAGATACGCAGTATTTT.

A few counts support this clonotype. The rearrangement uses TRBV20-1 and TRBJ1-2, with TRBD1 matching over 7 bases. Germline values: CDR1 DFQATT, CDR2 SNEGSKA (reference sequence). The CDR3 totals 13 residues. Germline trimming cut 6 bases from V and 4 bases from J; bases unmatched to any gene: 8. The CDR3 sequence: CSARPGQLYGYTF. The CDR3 DNA sequence: TGCAGTGCCCGGCCGGGACAGCTCTATGGCTACACCTTC.

This chain connects TRBV20-1 to TRBJ2-7; 13 positions agree with TRBD2. Germline values: CDR1 DFQATT, CDR2 SNEGSKA (reference sequence). CDR3 size: 14 residues. With V trimmed by 4 bases and J by 6 bases, 6 bases remained unmatched. CDR3 DNA: TGCAGTGCTATACTAGCGGGGGGGCCCGGCGAGCAGTACTTC. Translation: CSAILAGGPGEQYF.

The chain joins TRBV6-2 or TRBV6-3 to TRBJ2-1; a possible D gene is TRBD2 (5 bases). Germline CDR1 reads MNHEY; CDR2 reads SVGEGT. Trimming took off 2 bases at V and 14 bases at J, with 13 bases between the two ends. The CDR3 has 12 residues. CDR3 sequence (DNA): TGTGCCAGCAGTTACGGTACGGGATTGGAGTTCTTC. It translates to CASSYGTGLEFF.

This clonotype was counted many times. The gene calls are TRBV12-3 or TRBV12-4 and TRBJ1-3; no definite D call. The CDR3 contains 16 residues. V lost 5 bases and J lost 0, with 14 bases in between. The CDR3 DNA sequence: TGTGCCAGCAGTCTTTCACGAGTTTACTCTGGAAACACCATATATTTT. Protein sequence: CASSLSRVYSGNTIYF.

The table lists this clonotype with many counts. The chain has TRBV25-1 and TRBJ2-7; 8 bases are a match to TRBD1. CDR3 length equals 12 residues. Germline CDR1 is MGHDK and CDR2 is SYGVNS. With V trimmed by 6 bases and J by 3 bases, 1 base remained unmatched. The CDR3, as DNA: TGTGCCAGCAGCGGACAGGGCTACGAGCAGTACTTC. The encoded protein is CASSGQGYEQYF.

This clonotype was picked up many times. The rearrangement joins TRBV20-1 to TRBJ2-3, with D uncertain. The V and J ends lost 1 base and 3 bases respectively, with 5 bases between them. The CDR3 totals 12 residues. Per the germline V gene, CDR1 is DFQATT and CDR2 is SNEGSKA (reference sequence). This CDR3 is CSARVRTDTQYF. CDR3 bases: TGCAGTGCTAGAGTACGGACAGATACGCAGTATTTT.

A few counts support this clonotype. This chain joins TRBV7-9 and TRBJ1-2; no clear D gene. Germline CDR1 and CDR2: SEHNR and FQNEAQ (reference sequence). V lost 0 bases and J 6 bases, leaving 11 bases between the germline ends. The CDR3 spans 14 residues. This CDR3 reads CASSLATAYHGYTF. The CDR3 DNA follows: TGTGCCAGCAGCTTAGCGACCGCCTACCATGGCTACACCTTC.